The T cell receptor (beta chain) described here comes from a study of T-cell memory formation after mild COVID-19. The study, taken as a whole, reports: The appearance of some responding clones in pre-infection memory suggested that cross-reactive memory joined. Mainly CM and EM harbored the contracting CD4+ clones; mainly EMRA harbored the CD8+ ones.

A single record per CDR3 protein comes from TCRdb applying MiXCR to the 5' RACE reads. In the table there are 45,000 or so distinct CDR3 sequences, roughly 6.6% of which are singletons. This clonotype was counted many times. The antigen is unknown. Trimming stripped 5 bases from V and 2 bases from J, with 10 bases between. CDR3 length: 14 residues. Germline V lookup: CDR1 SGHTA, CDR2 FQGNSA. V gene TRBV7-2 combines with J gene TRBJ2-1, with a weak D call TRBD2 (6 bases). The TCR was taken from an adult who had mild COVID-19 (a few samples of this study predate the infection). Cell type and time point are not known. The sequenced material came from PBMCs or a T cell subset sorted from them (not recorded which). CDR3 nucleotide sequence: TGTGCCAGCAGCCCCGGGAGAGCCTACAATGAGCAGTTCTTC. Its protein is CASSPGRAYNEQFF.